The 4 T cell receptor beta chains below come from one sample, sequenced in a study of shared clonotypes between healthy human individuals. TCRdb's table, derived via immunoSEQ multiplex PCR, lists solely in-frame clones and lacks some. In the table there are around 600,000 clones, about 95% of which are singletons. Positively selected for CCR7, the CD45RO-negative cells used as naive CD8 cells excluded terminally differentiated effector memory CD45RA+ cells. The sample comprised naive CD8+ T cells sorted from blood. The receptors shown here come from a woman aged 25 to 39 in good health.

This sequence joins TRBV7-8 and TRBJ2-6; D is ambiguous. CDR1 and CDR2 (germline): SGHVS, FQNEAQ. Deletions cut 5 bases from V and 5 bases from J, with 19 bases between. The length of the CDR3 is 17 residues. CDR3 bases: TGTGCCAGCAGCGACTCACTCCCACAAAGTCGGGCCAACGTCCTGACTTTC. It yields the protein CASSDSLPQSRANVLTF.

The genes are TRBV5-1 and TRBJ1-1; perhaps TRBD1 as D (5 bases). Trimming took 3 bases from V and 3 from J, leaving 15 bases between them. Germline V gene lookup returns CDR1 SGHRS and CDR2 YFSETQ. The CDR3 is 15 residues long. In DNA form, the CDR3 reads TGCGCCAGCAGCTCCCGGGGGGAAAGGTACACTGAAGCTTTCTTT. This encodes CASSSRGERYTEAFF.

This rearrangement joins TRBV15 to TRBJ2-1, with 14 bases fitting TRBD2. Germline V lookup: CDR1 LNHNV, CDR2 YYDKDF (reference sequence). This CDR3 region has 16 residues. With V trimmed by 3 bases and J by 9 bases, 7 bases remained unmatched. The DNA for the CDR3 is TGTGCCACCAGCAGGAGGCGACTAGCGGGAGGGAGTGAGCAGTTCTTC. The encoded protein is CATSRRRLAGGSEQFF.

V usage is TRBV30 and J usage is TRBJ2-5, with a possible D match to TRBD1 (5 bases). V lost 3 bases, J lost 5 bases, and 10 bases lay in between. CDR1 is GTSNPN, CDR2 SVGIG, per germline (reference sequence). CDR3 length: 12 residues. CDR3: CAWRMGHETQYF. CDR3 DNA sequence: TGTGCCTGGAGAATGGGGCACGAGACCCAGTACTTC.